This TCR beta chain was identified in a study of blood T cell repertoires in COVID-19. Measured with immunoSEQ multiplex PCR; TCRdb has only the in-frame clones, and not every one. The sample gives 200,000 or so clones, more than 65% of which show up once; more than 2% is in the top ten. V was shortened by 8 bases and J by 10 bases, with 6 bases between the two germline ends. CDR1 is SGHDN and CDR2 is FVKESK in the germline V gene. The CDR3 is 9 amino acids. Sequencing input: peripheral blood. This receptor was identified in a woman aged 55 to 70 with acute or convalescent COVID-19. The chain combines TRBV14 with TRBJ1-5; D is unclear. The CDR3 here is CASVIPQHF. The CDR3 nucleotides read TGTGCCAGCGTTATCCCCCAGCATTTT.